This entry lists 30 T cell receptor beta chains sequenced from one sample in a study of intratumoral heterogeneity in liver cancer. The method was immunoSEQ multiplex PCR; TCRdb's version includes in-frame clones alone and lacks a portion of them. The sample carries 3,500 to 4,500 clones, about 50% recorded once. Tumour samples came from separate, distinct regions of the hepatocellular carcinoma nodule. Sequences were derived from tumor tissue, sampled before any cancer treatment. These receptors were obtained from a man in his 70s with hepatocellular carcinoma.

The chain links TRBV10-2 to TRBJ2-3; D is tentatively TRBD1 or TRBD2 (5 bases each). Germline V gene data show CDR1 as WSHSY and CDR2 as SAAADI. V dropped 2 bases and J dropped 11 bases, with 11 bases sitting between them. This CDR3 region has 12 residues. CDR3 amino acids: CASSEATGLQYF. The DNA of the CDR3 is TGCGCCAGCAGTGAGGCTACGGGGCTGCAGTATTTT.

The V and J genes are TRBV5-1 and TRBJ2-5; D may correspond to TRBD1 or TRBD2 (5 bases each). Germline loops: CDR1 SGHRS, CDR2 YFSETQ. The V end was cut by 4 bases, the J end by 1 base, with 14 bases between. This CDR3 region has 15 residues. The CDR3: CASSITPGTQETQYF. CDR3 nucleotides: TGCGCCAGCAGCATCACCCCCGGGACCCAAGAGACCCAGTACTTC.

Judged by abundance, this clone is medium-sized. The V gene is TRBV19, the J gene TRBJ2-3; D uncertain. V was pared by 1 base and J by 4 bases, with 6 bases between. From germline, CDR1 is LNHDA and CDR2 SQIVND (reference sequence). The CDR3 runs to 13 residues. CDR3 region: CASSIVHADTQYF. The CDR3 DNA reads TGTGCCAGTAGTATAGTCCACGCAGATACGCAGTATTTT.

The chain is built from TRBV9 and TRBJ1-6, with D hard to call. The CDR3 has 18 amino acids. The V end lost 2 bases, the J end lost 0 bases, and 15 bases lay between the germline ends. The germline gives CDR1 SGDLS, CDR2 YYNGEE. CDR3 amino acids: CASSVEDPRYSYNSPLHF. In DNA form, the CDR3 reads TGTGCCAGCAGCGTGGAGGACCCACGCTACTCCTATAATTCACCCCTCCACTTT.

This chain uses TRBV11-1 with TRBJ2-1; the match to TRBD1 covers 10 bases. CDR3 length: 16 residues. J gave up 0 bases and V 5 bases, and 4 bases lay outside the gene matches. Germline CDR1 is SGHAT and CDR2 is FQDESV (reference sequence). The CDR3 loop is CASSPGQGSSYNEQFF. The CDR3 region has the DNA TGTGCCAGCAGCCCGGGACAGGGGAGCTCCTACAATGAGCAGTTCTTC.

By share, this clone ranks as large. This chain uses TRBV7-9 with TRBJ2-2, with 9 bases lining up with TRBD1. The junction had 6 bases not matched to a gene; V was cut back by 4 bases and J by 6 bases. The CDR3 extends over 15 amino acids. Germline CDR1 and CDR2: SEHNR and FQNEAQ (reference sequence). Written as DNA, the CDR3 is TGTGCCAGCAGCTGGGGACAGGGCCCCCCCGGGGAGCTGTTTTTT. Protein: CASSWGQGPPGELFF.

This chain joins TRBV19 and TRBJ2-5; TRBD1 or TRBD2 may be the D gene (5 bases each). CDR1 and CDR2 from the germline V gene are LNHDA and SQIVND (reference sequence). The V end lost 3 bases, the J end lost 7 bases, and 18 bases lay between the germline ends. The CDR3 sequence is 15 residues long. Here the CDR3 reads CASSMGRLEDLTQYF. CDR3 sequence (DNA): TGTGCCAGTAGTATGGGACGGCTCGAGGATCTGACCCAGTACTTC. The full variable domain, its missing parts supplied by reference TRBV19 and TRBJ2-5, is DGGITQSPKYLFRKEGQNVTLSCEQNLNHDAMYWYRQDPGQGLRLIYYSQIVNDFQKGDIAEGYSVSREKKESFPLTVTSAQKNPTAFYLCASSMGRLEDLTQYFGPGTRLLVL.

This chain connects TRBV9 to TRBJ2-5; 13 bases are shared with TRBD2. This CDR3 is 18 amino acids long. J lost 2 bases, V lost 4 bases, and 11 bases had no gene match. Per the germline V gene, CDR1 is SGDLS and CDR2 is YYNGEE. The CDR3 nucleotides read TGTGCCAGCAGCATCGGGACTAGCGGGGAGGTAGGGCAAGAGACCCAGTACTTC. Residues: CASSIGTSGEVGQETQYF.

Relative to its sample, this clone is large. This rearrangement joins TRBV3-1 (or the pseudogene TRBV3-2) to TRBJ2-5, with D maybe TRBD2 (5 bases). The germline V and J ends were trimmed by 4 bases and 5 bases, with 17 bases remaining between them. Looked up from germline, CDR1 is LGHDT and CDR2 is YNNKEL (reference sequence). The CDR3 sequence is 15 residues long. The CDR3 region has the DNA TGTGCCAGCAGCCTACTAGTCCCCACCGGGGAGACCCAGTACTTC. Translation: CASSLLVPTGETQYF.

The chain links TRBV7-2 to TRBJ1-1, with 7 bases matching TRBD1. CDR1 SGHTA and CDR2 FQGNSA come from the germline V gene. The CDR3 has 15 amino acids. Unmatched junction bases numbered 7, after V lost 3 bases and J lost 3 bases. The CDR3 here is CASSFRQGSYTEAFF. The CDR3, as DNA: TGTGCCAGCAGCTTTAGACAGGGCTCCTACACTGAAGCTTTCTTT.

By frequency in the sample, this clone is medium-sized. The V gene is TRBV11-3, the J gene TRBJ2-1, with TRBD2 identical over 9 bases. The CDR3 loop spans 15 amino acids. Trimming took 5 bases from V and 4 from J; bases not matched to a gene: 6. CDR1 is SGHNT, CDR2 YENEEA, per germline. CDR3 sequence reads: CASSVGLASYNEQFF. In DNA form, the CDR3 reads TGTGCCAGCAGCGTAGGACTAGCGTCTTACAATGAGCAGTTCTTC.

By share of the sample, this clone is medium-sized (0.01 to 0.1%). The chain is built from TRBV6-6 and TRBJ1-3; D gene ambiguous. Per germline, CDR1 MNHNY and CDR2 SVGAGI (reference sequence). V shed 5 bases and J shed 0 bases, with 11 bases lying between them. This CDR3 has 15 residues. CDR3 in amino acids: CASSKTRASGNTIYF. As DNA, the CDR3 is TGTGCCAGCAGTAAGACAAGAGCCTCTGGAAACACCATATATTTT.

This chain connects TRBV4-3 to TRBJ2-2, with a weak D call TRBD2 (6 bases). This CDR3 has 13 amino acids. CDR1 is LGHNA and CDR2 is YSLEER in the germline V gene. V shed 1 base and J shed 9 bases, with 9 bases lying between them. The CDR3 loop is CASSQGRDWELFF. In DNA form, the CDR3 reads TGCGCCAGCAGCCAAGGCCGGGACTGGGAGCTGTTTTTT.

The chain employs TRBV7-2 and TRBJ2-1; the match to TRBD2 covers 14 bases. The CDR3 sequence is 17 residues long. Germline CDR1 is SGHTA and CDR2 is FQGNSA. V dropped 2 bases and J dropped 2; count of bases not matched to a gene: 2. The CDR3 nucleotides read TGTGCCAGCAGCTTAACGGGACTAGCGGGAGCCTACAATGAGCAGTTCTTC. Translated, it gives CASSLTGLAGAYNEQFF. Looking up the rest from reference TRBV7-2 and TRBJ2-1 gives the full variable domain: GAGVSQSPSNKVTEKGKDVELRCDPISGHTALYWYRQSLGQGLEFLIYFQGNSAPDKSGLPSDRFSAERTGGSVSTLTIQRTQQEDSAVYLCASSLTGLAGAYNEQFFGPGTRLTVL.

In DNA form, the CDR3 reads TGTGCCAGCAGGGGACAGCTCAAGCAGCCCCAGCATTTT. Its protein is CASRGQLKQPQHF. This chain links TRBV28 with TRBJ1-5; 7 positions match TRBD1. V trimming: 6 bases; J trimming: 7 bases; junction bases outside the gene matches: 6. Germline V lookup: CDR1 MDHEN, CDR2 SYDVKM. This CDR3 has 13 amino acids.

This clone has only one observation. CDR3 sequence reads: CASSTRDRVTEAFF. Written as DNA, the CDR3 is TGTGCCAGCAGCACCCGGGACAGGGTGACTGAAGCTTTCTTT. This chain connects TRBV5-4 to TRBJ1-1, with 9 bases aligning to TRBD1. Germline CDR1 reads SGHNT; CDR2 reads YYREEE (reference sequence). Unmatched junction bases numbered 6, after V lost 4 bases and J lost 5 bases. CDR3 size: 14 residues.

Only a few counts were recorded for this clone. V and J are TRBV30 and TRBJ2-7, with 11 bases that match TRBD1. The CDR3 loop spans 14 amino acids. Germline-derived CDR1 and CDR2 are GTSNPN and SVGIG (reference sequence). Unmatched junction bases numbered 9, after V lost 4 bases and J lost 7 bases. This CDR3 reads CAWTRGQGVGEQYF. CDR3 in DNA: TGTGCCTGGACGCGGGGACAGGGGGTGGGAGAGCAGTACTTC.

The chain links TRBV19 to TRBJ1-1; D not certain. CDR1 is LNHDA and CDR2 is SQIVND in the germline V gene (reference sequence). V lost 1 base, J lost 8 bases, and 11 bases lay in between. This CDR3 is 13 amino acids long. The CDR3 DNA is TGTGCCAGTAGTATAGCTTTGGGATCCGAAGCTTTCTTT. It yields the protein CASSIALGSEAFF. The variable domain in full, with the rest retrieved from reference TRBV19 and TRBJ1-1, is DGGITQSPKYLFRKEGQNVTLSCEQNLNHDAMYWYRQDPGQGLRLIYYSQIVNDFQKGDIAEGYSVSREKKESFPLTVTSAQKNPTAFYLCASSIALGSEAFFGQGTRLTVV.

This clone was seen more than once but under ten times. V is TRBV4-3 and J is TRBJ2-1; TRBD2 matches 11 bases. The CDR3 contains 16 residues. CDR1 and CDR2 from the germline V gene are LGHNA and YSLEER. V was pared by 7 bases and J by 7 bases, with 12 bases of the junction left unmatched. CDR3 protein: CASTGRSGGAGNEQFF. The CDR3 DNA is TGCGCCAGCACCGGGCGTAGCGGGGGGGCCGGAAATGAGCAGTTCTTC.

The gene calls are TRBV3-1 (or the pseudogene TRBV3-2) and TRBJ2-1; possible D gene TRBD1, 6 bases. V lost 0 bases to trimming and J lost 2 bases, with 17 bases between them. Germline CDR1 reads LGHDT; CDR2 reads YNNKEL (reference sequence). The CDR3 spans 18 residues. DNA for the CDR3: TGTGCCAGCAGCCAAGATATCGGTCAGGGGCCCCCCTACAATGAGCAGTTCTTC. It translates to CASSQDIGQGPPYNEQFF.

The chain uses TRBV7-8 and TRBJ1-1; D might be TRBD1 (5 bases). Germline values: CDR1 SGHVS, CDR2 FQNEAQ. V gave up 5 bases and J gave up 1 base, with 8 bases separating them. The CDR3 spans 13 residues. The CDR3 DNA reads as TGTGCCAGCAGCCGTACAGGGAACACTGAAGCTTTCTTT. It yields the protein CASSRTGNTEAFF. Drawing the rest from reference TRBV7-8 and TRBJ1-1, the complete variable domain is GAGVSQSPRYKVAKRGQDVALRCDPISGHVSLFWYQQALGQGPEFLTYFQNEAQLDKSGLPSDRFFAERPEGSVSTLKIQRTQQEDSAVYLCASSRTGNTEAFFGQGTRLTVV.

This clone is medium-sized. The chain uses TRBV6-2 or TRBV6-3 and TRBJ1-3; no clear D. CDR3 length: 15 amino acids. V was cut by 2 bases and J by 4 bases, with 12 bases left in between. CDR1 is MNHEY, CDR2 SVGEGT, per germline. CDR3 DNA: TGTGCCAGCAGTTACGTGTCGGCAGGCGGAAACACCATATATTTT. This sequence encodes CASSYVSAGGNTIYF.

In this sample, this clone is medium-sized (0.01 to 0.1%). V is TRBV5-1 and J is TRBJ1-1, with 9 bases that match TRBD1. The CDR3 consists of 15 residues. Germline V gives CDR1 SGHRS, CDR2 YFSETQ. The V gene end was trimmed by 0 bases and the J gene end by 0 bases; junction bases not matched to a gene: 0. The CDR3 sequence: CASSLGDRVNTEAFF. In nucleotides, the CDR3 is TGCGCCAGCAGCTTGGGGGACAGGGTGAACACTGAAGCTTTCTTT.

The genes are TRBV5-4 and TRBJ1-2, with D maybe TRBD1 (5 bases). From germline, CDR1 is SGHNT and CDR2 YYREEE (reference sequence). CDR3 length: 12 residues. Between the trimmed V and J ends, which lost 7 bases and 7 bases, there was a span of 14 bases. The CDR3 here is CASGGTRGGYTF. The CDR3 DNA reads as TGTGCCAGCGGGGGTACGCGAGGTGGCTACACCTTC.

V and J are TRBV5-5 and TRBJ2-5; D possibly uses TRBD1 or TRBD2 (5 bases each). The ends were cut back, 2 bases at V and 1 base at J, with 9 bases in the middle. Per germline, CDR1 SGHKS and CDR2 YYEKEE (reference sequence). This CDR3 is 14 amino acids long. CDR3 coding DNA: TGTGCCAGCAGCTTTGGGGACCTCCAAGAGACCCAGTACTTC. Its protein is CASSFGDLQETQYF. The variable domain in full, completed from reference TRBV5-5 and TRBJ2-5, reads DAGVTQSPTHLIKTRGQQVTLRCSPISGHKSVSWYQQVLGQGPQFIFQYYEKEERGRGNFPDRFSARQFPNYSSELNVNALLLGDSALYLCASSFGDLQETQYFGPGTRLLVL.

By proportion, this clone is medium-sized. The chain recombines TRBV12-5 with TRBJ2-1; 8 bases fit TRBD1. The V segment lost 6 bases and the J segment 5 bases; nucleotides outside the gene matches: 9. CDR1 and CDR2 (germline): LGHNT, FRNRAP. The CDR3 is 15 amino acids. CDR3 sequence reads: CASGRPGQVNNEQFF. CDR3 nucleotide sequence: TGTGCTAGTGGGAGACCGGGACAGGTCAACAATGAGCAGTTCTTC. The entire variable domain, with the rest obtained from reference TRBV12-5 and TRBJ2-1, is as follows: DARVTQTPRHKVTEMGQEVTMRCQPILGHNTVFWYRQTMMQGLELLAYFRNRAPLDDSGMPKDRFSAEMPDATLATLKIQPSEPRDSAVYFCASGRPGQVNNEQFFGPGTRLTVL.

This clone has just one count. The CDR3 spells CASRLDPGQGGMNTEAFF. DNA of the CDR3: TGTGCAAGTCGCTTAGACCCCGGACAGGGGGGTATGAACACTGAAGCTTTCTTT. The chain joins TRBV12-2 to TRBJ1-1; the DNA was not used to check the table's D call, TRBD1. TRBV12-2 is a known pseudogene. The CDR3 spans 18 residues.

V and J are TRBV18 and TRBJ2-3; 7 positions match TRBD1. With 1 base clipped from V and 2 bases from J, the junction kept 3 bases outside the gene matches. CDR3 length: 15 amino acids. Germline CDR1 is KGHSH and CDR2 is LQKENI. CDR3 sequence: CASSPRTGATDTQYF. The CDR3 nucleotides are TGTGCCAGCTCACCACGGACAGGCGCCACAGATACGCAGTATTTT.

This clone was counted between two and nine times. The chain recombines TRBV5-1 with TRBJ2-1; D might be TRBD1 or TRBD2, each matching 5 bases. This CDR3 is 13 amino acids long. Germline CDR1 SGHRS, CDR2 YFSETQ. The V end lost 6 bases, the J end lost 4 bases, and 11 bases lay between the germline ends. The CDR3 loop reads CASNQGAYNEQFF. The CDR3, as DNA: TGCGCCAGCAACCAGGGAGCGTACAATGAGCAGTTCTTC.

This clone is labeled as medium-sized. The chain combines TRBV7-9 with TRBJ2-1, with D possibly being TRBD2 (5 bases). Germline-derived CDR1 and CDR2 are SEHNR and FQNEAQ (reference sequence). This CDR3 has 13 amino acids. Trimming left V 5 bases short and J 0 bases short, with 5 bases between. DNA for the CDR3: TGTGCCAGCAGCCGGGACTCCTACAATGAGCAGTTCTTC. Its protein is CASSRDSYNEQFF.